This is a list of T cell receptor beta chains from one sample in a study of CD8 T cells in ankylosing spondylitis. Via MiXCR, TCRdb re-called the 5' RACE reads, giving one row per CDR3 protein. Of about 24,000 distinct CDR3 sequences in the sample, roughly a sixth were seen once. Sample: blood. These receptors all come from a male donor with ankylosing spondylitis or in good health (not recorded which). The CDR3 runs from the conserved cysteine through the conserved F or W. D genes are given only for firm matches. Part of the rows lack a size; the others show once, few, many or a class for expanded clones.

D	size	V	J	CDR3	DNA
NA	few	TRBV5-6	TRBJ2-3	CASSLAADSGYFSQYF	TGTGCCAGCAGCTTGGCCGCCGACTCCGGCTATTTTTCGCAGTATTTT
NA	many	TRBV28	TRBJ2-5	CASSAQGRKETQYF	TGTGCCAGCAGTGCTCAGGGGCGCAAAGAGACCCAGTACTTC
NA	few	TRBV5-4	TRBJ2-1	CASSLANWNEQFF	TGTGCCAGCAGCTTAGCCAATTGGAATGAGCAGTTCTTC
NA	NA	TRBV3-1	TRBJ1-2	CASSQDPVGYTF	TGTGCCAGCAGCCAAGATCCCGTTGGCTACACCTTC
NA	many	TRBV29-1	TRBJ2-3	CSVVRQTDTQYF	TGCAGCGTTGTACGTCAAACAGATACGCAGTATTTT
TRBD1	NA	TRBV6-4	TRBJ2-2	CASSDPDRATGELFF	TGTGCCAGCAGTGACCCCGACAGGGCCACCGGGGAGCTGTTTTTT
NA	few	TRBV6-6	TRBJ1-5	CASSPTNSDQPQHF	TGTGCCAGCAGCCCCACTAACAGCGATCAGCCCCAGCATTTT
NA	few	TRBV28	TRBJ2-2	CASRPRGNTGELFF	TGTGCCAGCAGGCCCAGGGGGAACACCGGGGAGCTGTTTTTT
NA	NA	TRBV6-6	TRBJ1-1	CTSSIRVPNTEAFF	TGTACCAGCAGTATACGGGTCCCGAACACTGAAGCTTTCTTT
TRBD2	NA	TRBV11-2	TRBJ2-2	CASSQGLADTGELFF	TGTGCCAGCAGCCAGGGACTAGCGGACACCGGGGAGCTGTTTTTT
NA	many	TRBV29-1	TRBJ2-3	CSGYGTPGHADTQYF	TGCAGCGGATATGGGACTCCCGGACATGCAGATACGCAGTATTTT
TRBD2	NA	TRBV28	TRBJ2-3	CASRRTSGRGDTQYF	TGTGCCAGCAGGCGGACTAGCGGGAGGGGAGATACGCAGTATTTT
TRBD2	many	TRBV6-1	TRBJ2-3	CASSLTSGTTTDTQYF	TGTGCCAGCAGCCTGACTAGCGGGACAACCACAGATACGCAGTATTTT
TRBD1	few	TRBV6-2/TRBV6-3	TRBJ2-2	CASESGQGNTGELFF	TGTGCCAGCGAGTCGGGACAGGGCAACACCGGGGAGCTGTTTTTT
NA	few	TRBV6-2/TRBV6-3	TRBJ2-7	CASRSQASSYEQYF	TGTGCCAGCAGATCGCAGGCTAGCTCCTACGAGCAGTACTTC
NA	NA	TRBV7-2	TRBJ1-1	CASSYGDGLNTEAFF	TGTGCCAGCAGCTATGGGGACGGCCTGAACACTGAAGCTTTCTTT
TRBD2	NA	TRBV6-2/TRBV6-3	TRBJ2-7	CASMPGAGVYEQYF	TGTGCCAGCATGCCCGGCGCGGGAGTCTACGAGCAGTACTTC
TRBD2	NA	TRBV28	TRBJ2-7	CASRRLEGTRFSEQYF	TGTGCCAGCAGGCGATTGGAGGGGACTAGGTTCTCCGAGCAGTACTTC
NA	NA	TRBV29-1	TRBJ2-6	CSAGGANVLTF	TGCAGCGCCGGGGGGGCCAACGTCCTGACTTTC
TRBD1	NA	TRBV11-2	TRBJ2-2	CASSFRQGASTGELFF	TGTGCCAGCAGCTTCCGACAGGGGGCGAGTACCGGGGAGCTGTTTTTT
NA	NA	TRBV5-1	TRBJ1-5	CASSFLGEQPQHF	TGCGCCAGCAGCTTCTTGGGAGAACAGCCCCAGCATTTT
NA	NA	TRBV12-3/TRBV12-4	TRBJ2-1	CASRPPHYNEQFF	TGTGCCAGCAGACCCCCGCACTACAATGAGCAGTTCTTC
NA	many	TRBV5-1	TRBJ2-2	CASSLEPRRGELFF	TGCGCCAGCAGCTTGGAACCCCGGAGGGGGGAGCTGTTTTTT
TRBD1	many	TRBV4-3	TRBJ2-3	CASSQGGTVHYTQYF	TGCGCCAGCAGCCAAGGGGGGACAGTTCACTATACGCAGTATTTT